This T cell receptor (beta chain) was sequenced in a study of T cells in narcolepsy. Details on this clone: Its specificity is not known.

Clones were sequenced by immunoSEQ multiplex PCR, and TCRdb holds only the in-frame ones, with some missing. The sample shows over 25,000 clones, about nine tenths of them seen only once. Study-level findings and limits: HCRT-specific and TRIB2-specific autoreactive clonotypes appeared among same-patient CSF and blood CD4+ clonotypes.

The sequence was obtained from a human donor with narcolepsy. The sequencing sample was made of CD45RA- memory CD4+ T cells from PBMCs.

The CDR3 reads CASSGAVSDEQFF. CDR3 in DNA: TGCGCCAGCAGCGGGGCCGTGAGCGATGAGCAGTTCTTC. This chain uses TRBV5-1 with TRBJ2-1, with D tentatively TRBD1 (5 bases). V dropped 4 bases and J dropped 8 bases, with 13 bases sitting between them. CDR1 and CDR2 (germline): SGHRS, YFSETQ. The CDR3 covers 13 residues.